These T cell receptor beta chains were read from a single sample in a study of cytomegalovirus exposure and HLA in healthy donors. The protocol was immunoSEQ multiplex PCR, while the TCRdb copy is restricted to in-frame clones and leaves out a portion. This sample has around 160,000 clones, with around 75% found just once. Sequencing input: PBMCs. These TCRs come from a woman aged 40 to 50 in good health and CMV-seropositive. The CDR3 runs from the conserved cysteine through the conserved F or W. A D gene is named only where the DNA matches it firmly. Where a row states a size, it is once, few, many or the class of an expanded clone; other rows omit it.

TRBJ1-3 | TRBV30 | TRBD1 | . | TGTGCCTGGAATAGGGGGCCTGGAAACACCATATATTTT | CAWNRGPGNTIYF
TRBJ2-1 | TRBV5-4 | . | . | TGTGCCAGCAGCTTGTTCGCAGGAAATGAGCAGTTCTTC | CASSLFAGNEQFF
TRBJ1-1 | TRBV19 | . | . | TGTGCCAGTAGTACCACACTGAACACTGAAGCTTTCTTT | CASSTTLNTEAFF
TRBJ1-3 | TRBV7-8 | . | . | TGTGCCAGCAGCTTAGCTAGGGGCTCTGGAAACACCATATATTTT | CASSLARGSGNTIYF
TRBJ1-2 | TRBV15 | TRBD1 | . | TGTGCCACCAGCCTAGGGACAGGGAACTATGGCTACACCTTC | CATSLGTGNYGYTF
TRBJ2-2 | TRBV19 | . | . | TGTGCCAGTAGAGGGAGTTCCGTCATCACCGGGGAGCTGTTTTTT | CASRGSSVITGELFF
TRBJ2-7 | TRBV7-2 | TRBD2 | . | TGTGCCAGCAGCTTAGGACGCGGGAGCTCCTACGAGCAGTACTTC | CASSLGRGSSYEQYF
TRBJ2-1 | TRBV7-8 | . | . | TGTGCCAGCAGCTGGGTTTCGGGTGAGCAGTTCTTC | CASSWVSGEQFF
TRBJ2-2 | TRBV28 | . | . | TGTGCCACCGCCCGGGGACACCTCGGGGAGCTGTTTTTT | CATARGHLGELFF
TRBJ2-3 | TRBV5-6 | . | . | TGTGCCAGCAGCTCCGACGGGGATACGCAGTATTTT | CASSSDGDTQYF
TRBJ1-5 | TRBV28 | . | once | TGTGCCAGCGGGCTCGATAGCAATCAGCCCCAGCATTTT | CASGLDSNQPQHF
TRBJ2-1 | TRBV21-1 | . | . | TGTGCCAACCGGGGAAGTCCCTCCTACAATGAGCAGTTCTTC | CANRGSPSYNEQFF
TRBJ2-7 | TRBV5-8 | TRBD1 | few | TGTGCCAGCACTCAATGGGGACAGACCTACGAGCAGTACTTC | CASTQWGQTYEQYF
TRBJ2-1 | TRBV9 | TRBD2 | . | TGTGCCAGCGGACTAGCGGGAGTCAGCGCCTACAATGAGCAGTTCTTC | CASGLAGVSAYNEQFF
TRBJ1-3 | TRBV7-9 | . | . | TGTGCCAGCAGCTCCTACAGGGACGGTGGAAACACCATATATTTT | CASSSYRDGGNTIYF
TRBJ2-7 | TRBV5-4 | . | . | TGTGCCAGCAGCTTGACGGGGAGCTCCTACGAGCAGTACTTC | CASSLTGSSYEQYF
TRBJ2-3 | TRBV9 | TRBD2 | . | TGTGCCAGCAGCGTAGCCGGGACTACCCGCACAGATACGCAGTATTTT | CASSVAGTTRTDTQYF
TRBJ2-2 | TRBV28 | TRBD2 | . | TGTGCCAGCAGACTAGCGGGAGGGCTTATGGGGGAGCTGTTTTTT | CASRLAGGLMGELFF
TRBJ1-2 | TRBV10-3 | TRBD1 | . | TGTGCCATCAGTCGGTGGGGACAGGGATGGGGCTACACCTTC | CAISRWGQGWGYTF